This T cell receptor beta chain was documented in a study of CD8+CD57+ T cells in acquired aplastic anemia. Study context: Healthy donors gave approximately 10 million reads on average for CD4+ cells. Findings of the study overall: Patients and healthy controls showed no significant CD8+ Simpson's diversity difference. Shared by patients and controls, fewer than 30 CD8+ CDR3s were abundant in patients.

Germline V lookup: CDR1 MGHDK, CDR2 SYGVNS. The ends were cut back, 6 bases at V and 3 bases at J, with 15 bases in the middle. CDR3 length equals 14 residues. The template used for profiling TCR beta VDJ and CDR3 was genomic DNA. Via MiXCR, TCRdb re-called the reads, giving one row per CDR3 protein. The repertoire holds 35,000 to 45,000 distinct CDR3 sequences, with about 65% as singletons. Note on this clonotype: Its matching antigen is unknown.

This chain joins TRBV25-1 and TRBJ2-7; possibly TRBD1 or TRBD2 for D (6 bases each). Sample: sorted CD4+, CD8+, or CD8+CD57+ T cells (not recorded which) from PBMCs. This clonotype was sampled from a human donor in good health, serving as a control. Here the CDR3 DNA reads TGTGCCAGCAGCCCAGGGGAGGATGTCTACGAGCAGTACTTC. As protein: CASSPGEDVYEQYF.